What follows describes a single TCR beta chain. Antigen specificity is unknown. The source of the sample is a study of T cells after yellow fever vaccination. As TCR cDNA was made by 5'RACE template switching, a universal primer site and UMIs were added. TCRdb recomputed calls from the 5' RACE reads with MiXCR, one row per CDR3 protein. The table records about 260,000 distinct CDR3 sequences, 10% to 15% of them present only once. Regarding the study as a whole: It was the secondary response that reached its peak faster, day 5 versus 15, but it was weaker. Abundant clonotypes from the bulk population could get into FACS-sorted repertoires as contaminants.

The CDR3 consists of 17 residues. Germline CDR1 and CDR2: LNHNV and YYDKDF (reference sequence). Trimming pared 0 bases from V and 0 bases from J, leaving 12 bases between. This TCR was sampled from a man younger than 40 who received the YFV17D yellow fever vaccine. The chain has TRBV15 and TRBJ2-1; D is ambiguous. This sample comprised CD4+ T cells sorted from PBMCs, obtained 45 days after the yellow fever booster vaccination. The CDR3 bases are TGTGCCACCAGCAGAGAGAGAGACTCTAGCTCCTACAATGAGCAGTTCTTC. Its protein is CATSRERDSSSYNEQFF.